The rows below give T cell receptor beta chains drawn from one sample of a study of T cells in Graves' hyperthyroidism and ophthalmopathy. Via MiXCR, TCRdb re-called the multiplex PCR reads, giving one row per CDR3 protein. The repertoire has a few hundred thousand distinct CDR3 sequences, around 15% of them found once; the top ten carry about 30%. The sequenced material came from blood. The receptors were sampled from a woman aged 45-65 years with Graves' hyperthyroidism that later progressed to Graves' ophthalmopathy. Each CDR3 is given with its conserved first and last residue. Each record gives: D gene, J gene, V gene, clone size, CDR3 protein, CDR3 DNA. A D gene is named only where the DNA matches it firmly. The size field is filled for only some rows; it gives once, few, many or a size class.

D gene: TRBD2; J gene: TRBJ2-3; V gene: TRBV12-3/TRBV12-4; clone size: .; CDR3 protein: CASSPQVAGNTDTQYF; CDR3 DNA: TGTGCCAGCAGTCCCCAAGTAGCGGGGAACACAGATACGCAGTATTTT
D gene: .; J gene: TRBJ2-3; V gene: TRBV20-1; clone size: many; CDR3 protein: CSARGMGGTDTQYF; CDR3 DNA: TGCAGTGCTAGAGGGATGGGTGGCACAGATACGCAGTATTTT
D gene: .; J gene: TRBJ2-1; V gene: TRBV5-4; clone size: few; CDR3 protein: CASSLAGGKVLEQFF; CDR3 DNA: TGTGCCAGCAGCTTGGCGGGCGGGAAAGTGCTTGAGCAGTTCTTC
D gene: TRBD1; J gene: TRBJ2-7; V gene: TRBV5-1; clone size: .; CDR3 protein: CASRPGTVNEQYF; CDR3 DNA: TGCGCCAGCAGGCCCGGGACAGTTAACGAGCAGTACTTC
D gene: TRBD1; J gene: TRBJ2-4; V gene: TRBV27; clone size: .; CDR3 protein: CASTPDRGSGIQYF; CDR3 DNA: TGTGCCAGCACCCCCGACAGGGGTAGTGGCATTCAGTACTTC
D gene: TRBD1; J gene: TRBJ2-7; V gene: TRBV6-1; clone size: many; CDR3 protein: CASSSGTAPRHEQYF; CDR3 DNA: TGTGCCAGCAGTTCCGGGACAGCCCCCAGACACGAGCAGTACTTC
D gene: .; J gene: TRBJ2-5; V gene: TRBV27; clone size: many; CDR3 protein: CASSDDPQETQYF; CDR3 DNA: TGTGCCAGCAGTGACGATCCTCAAGAGACCCAGTACTTC
D gene: TRBD2; J gene: TRBJ2-1; V gene: TRBV20-1; clone size: many; CDR3 protein: CSSRGGRGNEQFF; CDR3 DNA: TGCAGCTCCCGGGGGGGGAGAGGCAATGAGCAGTTCTTC
D gene: TRBD2; J gene: TRBJ2-1; V gene: TRBV20-1; clone size: many; CDR3 protein: CSASKREGDNEQFF; CDR3 DNA: TGCAGTGCTAGCAAGCGGGAGGGGGACAATGAGCAGTTCTTC
D gene: TRBD2; J gene: TRBJ2-3; V gene: TRBV20-1; clone size: many; CDR3 protein: CSAGTSGTQYF; CDR3 DNA: TGCAGTGCTGGGACTAGCGGAACGCAGTATTTT
D gene: .; J gene: TRBJ2-3; V gene: TRBV7-9; clone size: many; CDR3 protein: CASRAKREADTQYF; CDR3 DNA: TGTGCCAGCAGGGCCAAAAGGGAGGCAGATACGCAGTATTTT
D gene: .; J gene: TRBJ1-2; V gene: TRBV24-1; clone size: .; CDR3 protein: CATSETRGGYAF; CDR3 DNA: TGTGCCACCAGTGAGACTCGAGGAGGATACGCCTTC
D gene: TRBD2; J gene: TRBJ2-4; V gene: TRBV6-1; clone size: many; CDR3 protein: CASKMVAGGPGAKNIQYF; CDR3 DNA: TGTGCCAGCAAAATGGTAGCGGGAGGGCCGGGGGCCAAAAACATTCAGTACTTC